The present T cell receptor beta chain was sequenced within a study of T cells in Graves' hyperthyroidism and ophthalmopathy. Study results and limitations: Separating ophthalmopathy from stable hyperthyroidism was achieved by a 13 V-J model. Most expanded thyroid clonotypes above 0.001 recurred in blood.

This clonotype was seen a single time. The antigen is undetermined. CDR3 length equals 13 residues. Losses at the gene ends were 3 bases for V and 2 bases for J; bases not matched to a gene: 4. Germline CDR1 SQVTM, CDR2 ANQGSEA. There were TCR beta CDR3 regions amplified from RNA transcripts. The study used the HTBI primer set for a first-round RT-PCR of the TCR CDR3. TCRdb re-called the multiplex PCR reads through MiXCR, storing one row per CDR3 protein. This table holds 480,000 or so distinct CDR3 sequences, over 35% found once. Exclusion criteria comprised uncontrolled infection, other autoimmune disease, pregnancy or lactation.

The source is an adult woman with Graves' disease, either hyperthyroidism or ophthalmopathy (not recorded which). The chain combines TRBV29-1 with TRBJ2-7, with 7 bases identical to TRBD1. Sequencing used peripheral blood or thyroid tissue (not recorded which). CDR3 coding DNA: TGCAGCGTTGAGACAGGGTCTCCCTACGAGCAGTACTTC. Translating it yields CSVETGSPYEQYF.